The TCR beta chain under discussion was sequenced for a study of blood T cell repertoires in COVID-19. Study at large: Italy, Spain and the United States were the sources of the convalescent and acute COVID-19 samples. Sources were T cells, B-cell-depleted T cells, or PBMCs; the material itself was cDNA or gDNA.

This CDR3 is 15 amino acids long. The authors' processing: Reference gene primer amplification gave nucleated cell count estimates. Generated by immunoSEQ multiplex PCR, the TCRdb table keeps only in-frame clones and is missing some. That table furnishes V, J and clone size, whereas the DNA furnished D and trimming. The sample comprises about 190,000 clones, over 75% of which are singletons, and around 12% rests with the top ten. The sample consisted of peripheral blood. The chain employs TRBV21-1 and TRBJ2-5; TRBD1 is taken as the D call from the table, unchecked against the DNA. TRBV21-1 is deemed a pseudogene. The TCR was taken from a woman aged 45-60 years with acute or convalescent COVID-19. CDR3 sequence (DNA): TGTGCCAAATCTTCGCCCGGACAGGACGGGGAGACCCAGTACTTC. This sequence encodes CAKSSPGQDGETQYF.